A selection of T cell receptor beta chains follows, all from one sample in a study of vaccination effects on CD4 cells after COVID-19. Their specific antigens are unknown. Only in-frame clones appear in the TCRdb table, and some are missing; sequencing was by immunoSEQ multiplex PCR. The sample has roughly 65,000 clones; more than 70% are singletons. The sample was CD4+ T cells from PBMCs cultured with HCoV-NL63 spike peptides, taken before COVID-19 vaccination. Receptors originate from a human donor who received a COVID-19 vaccine. Each CDR3 is given with its conserved first and last residue. The D gene is left open where the match is weak. The size field is filled for only some rows; it gives once, few, many or a size class.

D gene	J gene	V gene	clone size	CDR3 DNA	CDR3 protein
NA	TRBJ1-4	TRBV6-5	NA	TGTGCCAGCAGCCCCACCGGGACAATATCAGGGAAACTGTTTTTT	CASSPTGTISGKLFF
NA	TRBJ2-3	TRBV5-1	NA	TGCGCCAGCAGCTTGGGAGTAGATACGCAGTATTTT	CASSLGVDTQYF
NA	TRBJ1-2	TRBV4-2	once	TGTGCCAGCAGCCAAGGGGGTAGGGGCAACTATGGCTACACCTTC	CASSQGGRGNYGYTF
NA	TRBJ2-2	TRBV10-1	NA	TGCGCCAGCAGCGCAGCGGGCTTGGACACCGGGGAGCTGTTTTTT	CASSAAGLDTGELFF
TRBD2	TRBJ2-1	TRBV5-4	NA	TGTGCCAGCAGCTTGGCCGTTAGCGGGGGGACGGATGAGCAGTTCTTC	CASSLAVSGGTDEQFF
TRBD2	TRBJ2-5	TRBV7-2	NA	TGTGCCAGCAGCTTATGGGGGGGAAACCAAGAGACCCAGTACTTC	CASSLWGGNQETQYF
NA	TRBJ2-5	TRBV5-1	NA	TGCGCCAGCAGTCCTCCCGTTGCGAGGCAAGAGACCCAGTACTTC	CASSPPVARQETQYF
NA	TRBJ1-4	TRBV10-2	NA	TGCGCCAGCACGGCAGGGTGGAATGAAAAACTGTTTTTT	CASTAGWNEKLFF
TRBD1	TRBJ2-5	TRBV19	few	TGTGCCAGTAGCAAAAACAGGGGGCGCGCGGAGACCCAGTACTTC	CASSKNRGRAETQYF
NA	TRBJ1-3	TRBV5-6	NA	TGTGCCAGCAGCGCGGTACTCTCTGGAAACACCATATATTTT	CASSAVLSGNTIYF
NA	TRBJ2-6	TRBV7-8	NA	TGTGCCAGCAGCTTGAGGGGACGTAAGTCTGGGGCCAACGTCCTGACTTTC	CASSLRGRKSGANVLTF
TRBD1	TRBJ1-6	TRBV27	NA	TGTGCCAGCACCCCAATATACCGGGACAGGGCTGGTTCACCCCTCCACTTT	CASTPIYRDRAGSPLHF
NA	TRBJ1-3	TRBV4-3	few	TGCGCCAGCAGCCACCGGGGCCACCGAGAAAACACCATATATTTT	CASSHRGHRENTIYF
NA	TRBJ1-2	TRBV9	NA	TGTGCCAGCAGCGCCCTGAGGGCCGGTGGCGATGGCTACACCTTC	CASSALRAGGDGYTF
NA	TRBJ2-2	TRBV5-1	NA	TGCGCCAGCAGCTTGTTGGCTGGATTGGGCACCGGGGAGCTGTTTTTT	CASSLLAGLGTGELFF
NA	TRBJ1-1	TRBV18	few	TGTGCCAGCTCACCTATGGCGAACACTGAAGCTTTCTTT	CASSPMANTEAFF
TRBD1	TRBJ1-4	TRBV30	once	TGTGCCTGGAGTGTACTCGAGCAGGGGGAACTGTTTTTT	CAWSVLEQGELFF
TRBD2	TRBJ2-3	TRBV28	NA	TGTGCCAGCAGGCCTAGTGGCGGGGGATCAGATACGCAGTATTTT	CASRPSGGGSDTQYF
TRBD2	TRBJ2-3	TRBV7-2	NA	TGTGCCAGCAGCTTTAGCGGGGATACGCAGTATTTT	CASSFSGDTQYF
TRBD2	TRBJ2-5	TRBV4-2	NA	TGTGCCAGCAGCCAAGATGGGACTAGCGGGGGCGTAGAGACCCAGTACTTC	CASSQDGTSGGVETQYF
TRBD1	TRBJ1-3	TRBV7-3	NA	TGTGCCAGCAGCACACGGGACAGGTTGCCCGTTGACACCATATATTTT	CASSTRDRLPVDTIYF
NA	TRBJ2-3	TRBV5-1	NA	TGCGCCAGCAGAAGAAGGTTAGGAGGCACAGATACGCAGTATTTT	CASRRRLGGTDTQYF
NA	TRBJ2-4	TRBV7-9	NA	TGTGCAGCCACCCTGGCGTCTGATCTAGCCAAAAACATTCAGTACTTC	CAATLASDLAKNIQYF
TRBD1	TRBJ1-2	TRBV5-1	NA	TGCGCCAGCAGTTTCTTCTCGACAGGGAACTATGGCTACACCTTC	CASSFFSTGNYGYTF
NA	TRBJ1-2	TRBV10-3	NA	TGTGCCATCAGTGAACAGGCCGGCTATGGCTACACCTTC	CAISEQAGYGYTF
NA	TRBJ1-1	TRBV10-1	NA	TGCGCCAGCAGCAGTGGCCAGGGAGGTACTGAAGCTTTCTTT	CASSSGQGGTEAFF
NA	TRBJ2-5	TRBV29-1	NA	TGCAGCGTTGAACCTGTGACCCAGTACTTC	CSVEPVTQYF
NA	TRBJ2-1	TRBV29-1	NA	TGCAGCTCTGGGGGCAGGTTCTACAATGAGCAGTTCTTC	CSSGGRFYNEQFF
NA	TRBJ2-2	TRBV3-1/TRBV3-2	NA	TGTGCCAGCAGCCAAGGTTGGGGTTCCGGGGAGCTGTTTTTT	CASSQGWGSGELFF
NA	TRBJ1-3	TRBV6-5	NA	TGTGCCAGCAGTTACCACGGGGGCTCCGGAAACACCATATATTTT	CASSYHGGSGNTIYF
NA	TRBJ1-3	TRBV5-6	NA	TGTGCCAGCAGCTTGGATCGGTTTGACACCATATATTTT	CASSLDRFDTIYF
NA	TRBJ1-2	TRBV19	few	TGTGCCAGTAGGAGGGACCGCGAAATTAACTATGGCTACACCTTC	CASRRDREINYGYTF
TRBD2	TRBJ2-5	TRBV5-1	few	TGCGCCAGCAGCTTGGGGACGGGGGGGGCACAAGAGACCCAGTACTTC	CASSLGTGGAQETQYF
TRBD2	TRBJ2-5	TRBV7-2	NA	TGTGCCAGCAGCGGACCTAGCGGGGGTACAGGGACCCAGTACTTC	CASSGPSGGTGTQYF
NA	TRBJ2-5	TRBV30	NA	TGTGCCTGGAACAGGGACCGCCAAGAGACCCAGTACTTC	CAWNRDRQETQYF
TRBD1	TRBJ1-2	TRBV10-3	NA	TGTGCCGCCGGACAGGGTAACGACTATGGCTACACCTTC	CAAGQGNDYGYTF
TRBD1	TRBJ2-3	TRBV19	NA	TGTGCCAGTTGCAAACAGGGGGTCCCAGATACGCAGTATTTT	CASCKQGVPDTQYF
NA	TRBJ1-1	TRBV27	NA	TGTGCCAGCCTAACTCCAGGGAACACTGAAGCTTTCTTT	CASLTPGNTEAFF
NA	TRBJ1-3	TRBV6-5	NA	TGTGCCAGCAGTTACAGGGCCAGGAGCTCTGGAAACACCATATATTTT	CASSYRARSSGNTIYF